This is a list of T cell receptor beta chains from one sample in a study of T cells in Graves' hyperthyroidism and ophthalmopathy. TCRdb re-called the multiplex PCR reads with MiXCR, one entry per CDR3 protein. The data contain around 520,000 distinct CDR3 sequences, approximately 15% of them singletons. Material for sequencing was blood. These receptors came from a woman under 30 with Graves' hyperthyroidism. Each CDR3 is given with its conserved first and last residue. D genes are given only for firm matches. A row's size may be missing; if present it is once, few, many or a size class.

CDR3nt: TGCAGTGCTAGAGTGGGGGGGTCGAACACTGAAGCTTTCTTT; CDR3aa: CSARVGGSNTEAFF; d_gene: NA; abundance: many; j_gene: TRBJ1-1; v_gene: TRBV20-1
CDR3nt: TGTGCCACCAGCGATCCTAGGGGGCCTTATGGCTACACCTTC; CDR3aa: CATSDPRGPYGYTF; d_gene: TRBD1; abundance: NA; j_gene: TRBJ1-2; v_gene: TRBV24-1
CDR3nt: TGCGCCAGCAGCGAACCGGGACAGGGCACTGAAGCTTTCTTT; CDR3aa: CASSEPGQGTEAFF; d_gene: TRBD1; abundance: few; j_gene: TRBJ1-1; v_gene: TRBV5-1
CDR3nt: TGCGCCAGCAGCTTACCGGGTCGAGAGGGCGATGAGCAGTTCTTC; CDR3aa: CASSLPGREGDEQFF; d_gene: NA; abundance: many; j_gene: TRBJ2-1; v_gene: TRBV5-1
CDR3nt: TGTGCCACCAGTGACCGTTCAGATACGCAGTATTTT; CDR3aa: CATSDRSDTQYF; d_gene: NA; abundance: many; j_gene: TRBJ2-3; v_gene: TRBV24-1
CDR3nt: TGTGCCAGCACTAATGACGGAGGGGAAACTGAAGCTTTCTTT; CDR3aa: CASTNDGGETEAFF; d_gene: NA; abundance: few; j_gene: TRBJ1-1; v_gene: TRBV25-1
CDR3nt: TGTGCCAGCAGTTTATATCCTGGAGTAACTGAAGCTTTCTTT; CDR3aa: CASSLYPGVTEAFF; d_gene: NA; abundance: many; j_gene: TRBJ1-1; v_gene: TRBV27
CDR3nt: TGCAGTGCTAGCAAGGGATCTTACAATGAGCAGTTCTTC; CDR3aa: CSASKGSYNEQFF; d_gene: NA; abundance: NA; j_gene: TRBJ2-1; v_gene: TRBV20-1
CDR3nt: TGTGCCAGCAGCGTAGATCCAGGCAGGAGGACTGAAGCTTTCTTT; CDR3aa: CASSVDPGRRTEAFF; d_gene: NA; abundance: NA; j_gene: TRBJ1-1; v_gene: TRBV9
CDR3nt: TGTGCCAGCAGTGCGGAGATCCACGAGCAGTACTTC; CDR3aa: CASSAEIHEQYF; d_gene: NA; abundance: few; j_gene: TRBJ2-7; v_gene: TRBV5-6
CDR3nt: TGTGCCAGCAGCTTAGGCAAGGGCCCTAACTATGGCTACACCTTC; CDR3aa: CASSLGKGPNYGYTF; d_gene: NA; abundance: NA; j_gene: TRBJ1-2; v_gene: TRBV13
CDR3nt: TGTGCTAGCAGCTTAGCGGGCGGGAGGAGCACAGATACGCAGTATTTT; CDR3aa: CASSLAGGRSTDTQYF; d_gene: TRBD2; abundance: NA; j_gene: TRBJ2-3; v_gene: TRBV7-7
CDR3nt: TGCGCCAGCAGCCCGCTTACCACAGGGGGCGGGTATGAGCAGTTCTTC; CDR3aa: CASSPLTTGGGYEQFF; d_gene: TRBD1; abundance: NA; j_gene: TRBJ2-1; v_gene: TRBV5-1
CDR3nt: TGTGCTAGTGGTTTATCCCTGATGACGAACACTGAAGCTTTCTTT; CDR3aa: CASGLSLMTNTEAFF; d_gene: NA; abundance: many; j_gene: TRBJ1-1; v_gene: TRBV12-5
CDR3nt: TGTGCCAGCAGTTACTCGACAAGGGGGCGCGGCACTGAAGCTTTCTTT; CDR3aa: CASSYSTRGRGTEAFF; d_gene: TRBD1; abundance: many; j_gene: TRBJ1-1; v_gene: TRBV6-5
CDR3nt: TGCAGCGTTCAGGCTCGCACTGAAGCTTTCTTT; CDR3aa: CSVQARTEAFF; d_gene: NA; abundance: NA; j_gene: TRBJ1-1; v_gene: TRBV29-1
CDR3nt: TGCGCCAGCAGCCCCTTCTGGGGGGCGGATCAGCCCCAGCATTTT; CDR3aa: CASSPFWGADQPQHF; d_gene: NA; abundance: NA; j_gene: TRBJ1-5; v_gene: TRBV4-3
CDR3nt: TGTGCCAGCAGGACGACAGTGAACACTGAAGCTTTCTTT; CDR3aa: CASRTTVNTEAFF; d_gene: NA; abundance: many; j_gene: TRBJ1-1; v_gene: TRBV6-1
CDR3nt: TGTGCTAGCAGCTTAGACTCAGCGGGGTATGAGCAGTTCTTC; CDR3aa: CASSLDSAGYEQFF; d_gene: TRBD2; abundance: many; j_gene: TRBJ2-1; v_gene: TRBV7-7
CDR3nt: TGTGCCAGCAGTCCCCTACGGACTAGCGGAGCCACTAATGAGCAGTTCTTC; CDR3aa: CASSPLRTSGATNEQFF; d_gene: TRBD2; abundance: many; j_gene: TRBJ2-1; v_gene: TRBV27
CDR3nt: TGTGCCAGCAGCTCCCCCGCGAGCGGTTACAATGAGCAGTTCTTC; CDR3aa: CASSSPASGYNEQFF; d_gene: NA; abundance: many; j_gene: TRBJ2-1; v_gene: TRBV11-3
CDR3nt: TGTGCCAGCAGCCCAGCGGGGGAGGACTATGGCTACACCTTC; CDR3aa: CASSPAGEDYGYTF; d_gene: NA; abundance: many; j_gene: TRBJ1-2; v_gene: TRBV9
CDR3nt: TGTGCCAGCAGACCCCCCGGGGATTCACCCCTCCACTTT; CDR3aa: CASRPPGDSPLHF; d_gene: NA; abundance: many; j_gene: TRBJ1-6; v_gene: TRBV12-3/TRBV12-4
CDR3nt: TGTGCCAGCAGTTCACCTTGGGAGCAGTTCTTC; CDR3aa: CASSSPWEQFF; d_gene: NA; abundance: NA; j_gene: TRBJ2-1; v_gene: TRBV12-3/TRBV12-4
CDR3nt: TGTGCCAGCAGTTTAGCCCGGAGGGCTGAAGCTTTCTTT; CDR3aa: CASSLARRAEAFF; d_gene: NA; abundance: many; j_gene: TRBJ1-1; v_gene: TRBV12-3/TRBV12-4
CDR3nt: TGTGCCAGCAGCCCCCGGACCCCTGGCATTGGAAACACCATATATTTT; CDR3aa: CASSPRTPGIGNTIYF; d_gene: NA; abundance: many; j_gene: TRBJ1-3; v_gene: TRBV11-2
CDR3nt: TGTGCCAGCAGCCTGGAGGGGCGCGGAGGACGAGAAAAACTGTTTTTT; CDR3aa: CASSLEGRGGREKLFF; d_gene: NA; abundance: many; j_gene: TRBJ1-4; v_gene: TRBV3-1
CDR3nt: TGTGCCACCAGTGGGGCTAGATCCGATGAGCAGTTCTTC; CDR3aa: CATSGARSDEQFF; d_gene: NA; abundance: many; j_gene: TRBJ2-1; v_gene: TRBV24-1
CDR3nt: TGTGCCAGCAGCCAAGGCCCTAGCGGGACGGAGACCCAGTACTTC; CDR3aa: CASSQGPSGTETQYF; d_gene: TRBD2; abundance: many; j_gene: TRBJ2-5; v_gene: TRBV3-1
CDR3nt: TGTGCCAGCAACCCGGGACAGGGGATAGGCTACACCTTC; CDR3aa: CASNPGQGIGYTF; d_gene: TRBD1; abundance: NA; j_gene: TRBJ1-2; v_gene: TRBV11-2
CDR3nt: TGTGCCAGCAGCATAGGGTCCCCTGAAGCTTTCTTT; CDR3aa: CASSIGSPEAFF; d_gene: NA; abundance: many; j_gene: TRBJ1-1; v_gene: TRBV7-9
CDR3nt: TGCAGTGCTGACAGCGAGGCGGAGACCCAGTACTTC; CDR3aa: CSADSEAETQYF; d_gene: NA; abundance: many; j_gene: TRBJ2-5; v_gene: TRBV20-1
CDR3nt: TGTGCCTGGCACCCAGGGTCGGGCACTGAAGCTTTCTTT; CDR3aa: CAWHPGSGTEAFF; d_gene: NA; abundance: many; j_gene: TRBJ1-1; v_gene: TRBV30
CDR3nt: TGTGCCAGCAGTTTAGCTCGACTAGCGGGGACAGATACGCAGTATTTT; CDR3aa: CASSLARLAGTDTQYF; d_gene: TRBD2; abundance: few; j_gene: TRBJ2-3; v_gene: TRBV12-3/TRBV12-4
CDR3nt: TGTGCCAGCAGGCCGACCGGAGGTAGCCTTAGCAATCAGCCCCAGCATTTT; CDR3aa: CASRPTGGSLSNQPQHF; d_gene: NA; abundance: many; j_gene: TRBJ1-5; v_gene: TRBV6-1
CDR3nt: TGTGCCAGCAGTCTCCAAGGACTAGCGGGGCCCACAGATACGCAGTATTTT; CDR3aa: CASSLQGLAGPTDTQYF; d_gene: TRBD2; abundance: many; j_gene: TRBJ2-3; v_gene: TRBV27
CDR3nt: TGTGCCAGTAGTCGACGGGACATTGCCGAATTCTATGGCTACACCTTC; CDR3aa: CASSRRDIAEFYGYTF; d_gene: NA; abundance: NA; j_gene: TRBJ1-2; v_gene: TRBV19
CDR3nt: TGTGCCACCAGTGACAGGACAACGAACACCGGGGAGCTGTTTTTT; CDR3aa: CATSDRTTNTGELFF; d_gene: NA; abundance: many; j_gene: TRBJ2-2; v_gene: TRBV24-1
CDR3nt: TGTGCCAGCAGCTCGCACCTTACCAGGGGGACCGGGGAGCTGTTTTTT; CDR3aa: CASSSHLTRGTGELFF; d_gene: TRBD1; abundance: many; j_gene: TRBJ2-2; v_gene: TRBV11-2
CDR3nt: TGCAGTGCTAGTTTTATGGGGTTGGATAGCAATCAGCCCCAGCATTTT; CDR3aa: CSASFMGLDSNQPQHF; d_gene: NA; abundance: many; j_gene: TRBJ1-5; v_gene: TRBV20-1
CDR3nt: TGTGCCAGCAGCTACCGGGTCGGGAAAAACATTCAGTACTTC; CDR3aa: CASSYRVGKNIQYF; d_gene: NA; abundance: many; j_gene: TRBJ2-4; v_gene: TRBV11-2
CDR3nt: TGTGCCAGCAGCCCCAGGGACCAGCCCCAGCATTTT; CDR3aa: CASSPRDQPQHF; d_gene: NA; abundance: NA; j_gene: TRBJ1-5; v_gene: TRBV5-8
CDR3nt: TGTGCCAGCAGCTTAGTGACTAGCCTATGGGAGACCCAGTACTTC; CDR3aa: CASSLVTSLWETQYF; d_gene: TRBD2; abundance: many; j_gene: TRBJ2-5; v_gene: TRBV11-3
CDR3nt: TGTGCCAGCACACCGGGACAGATCAATGAAAAACTGTTTTTT; CDR3aa: CASTPGQINEKLFF; d_gene: TRBD1; abundance: many; j_gene: TRBJ1-4; v_gene: TRBV9
CDR3nt: TGTGCCACCAGTGATTCCGGCGGCCTGGATACGCAGTATTTT; CDR3aa: CATSDSGGLDTQYF; d_gene: NA; abundance: few; j_gene: TRBJ2-3; v_gene: TRBV24-1
CDR3nt: TGTGCCAGCAGTCCAGGGACTAGCGGGAGGGCCCTCTCCTACAATGAGCAGTTCTTC; CDR3aa: CASSPGTSGRALSYNEQFF; d_gene: TRBD2; abundance: many; j_gene: TRBJ2-1; v_gene: TRBV12-3/TRBV12-4